This T cell receptor (beta chain) was identified in a study of blood T cell repertoires in COVID-19. The length of the CDR3 is 16 residues. V was clipped by 0 bases and J by 6 bases, with 17 bases between them. Per the germline V gene, CDR1 is LGHDT and CDR2 is YNNKEL (reference sequence). This clone was seen a single time. The method was immunoSEQ multiplex PCR; TCRdb's version includes in-frame clones alone and lacks a portion of them. The table has about 240,000 clones, approximately 86% seen once. Source material: peripheral blood. This receptor was identified in a woman between 45 and 60 years old with COVID-19, enrolled during active disease. V usage is TRBV3-1 (or the pseudogene TRBV3-2) and J usage is TRBJ1-2, with D tentatively TRBD1 (5 bases). The CDR3 coding sequence is TGTGCCAGCAGCCAAGATATAGGCAGGGTCTGGGATGGCTACACCTTC. Its translation is CASSQDIGRVWDGYTF.